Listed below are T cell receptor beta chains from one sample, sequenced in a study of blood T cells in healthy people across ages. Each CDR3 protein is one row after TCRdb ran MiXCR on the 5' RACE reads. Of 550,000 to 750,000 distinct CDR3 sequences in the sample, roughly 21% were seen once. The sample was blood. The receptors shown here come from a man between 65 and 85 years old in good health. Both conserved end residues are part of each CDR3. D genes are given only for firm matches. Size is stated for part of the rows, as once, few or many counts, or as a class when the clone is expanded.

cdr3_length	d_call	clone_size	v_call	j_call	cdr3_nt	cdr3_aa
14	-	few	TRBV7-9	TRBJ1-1	TGTGCCAGCAGCGAGCGGGGAATGAACACTGAAGCTTTCTTT	CASSERGMNTEAFF
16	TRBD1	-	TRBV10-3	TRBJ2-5	TGTGCCATCAGTGAATCTACCGGGACAGTCCAAGAGACCCAGTACTTC	CAISESTGTVQETQYF
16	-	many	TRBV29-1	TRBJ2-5	TGCAGCGCCGGTGACCCGCGACGAAACATCCAAGAGACCCAGTACTTC	CSAGDPRRNIQETQYF
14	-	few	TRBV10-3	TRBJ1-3	TGTGCCATCGGCCTGGGGAGCTCTGGAAACACCATATATTTT	CAIGLGSSGNTIYF
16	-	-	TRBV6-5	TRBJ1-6	TGTGCCAGCAGTTATTCTCCATTTCGTCTCGACTCACCCCTCCACTTT	CASSYSPFRLDSPLHF
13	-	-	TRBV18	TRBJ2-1	TGTGCCAGCTCATCGACAGGGAGCGGGGAGCAGTTCTTC	CASSSTGSGEQFF
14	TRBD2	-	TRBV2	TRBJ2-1	TGTGCCAGCAGATCTACTAGCGGGAGTAATGAGCAGTTCTTC	CASRSTSGSNEQFF
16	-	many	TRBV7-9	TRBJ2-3	TGTGCCAGCAGGTACTCGTCCGGGTCTAGCACAGATACGCAGTATTTT	CASRYSSGSSTDTQYF
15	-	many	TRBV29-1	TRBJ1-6	TGCAGCGTTGCCTTGGGAGGTAGCCGGGATTCACCCCTCCACTTT	CSVALGGSRDSPLHF
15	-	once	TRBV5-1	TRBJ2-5	TGCGCCAGCAGCTGGCGGGGGGACAGAGAAGAGACCCAGTACTTC	CASSWRGDREETQYF
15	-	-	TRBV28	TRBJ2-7	TGTGCCAGCAGTTTATGGGAGACAGGAACCTACGAGCAGTACTTC	CASSLWETGTYEQYF
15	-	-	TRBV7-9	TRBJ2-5	TGTGCCAGCAGCTCAAATTTAGTGGGAGAAGAGACCCAGTACTTC	CASSSNLVGEETQYF
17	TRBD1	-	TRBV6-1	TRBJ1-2	TGTGCCAGCAGTACCCGGGACAGGGGGCTTTTAGACTATGGCTACACCTTC	CASSTRDRGLLDYGYTF
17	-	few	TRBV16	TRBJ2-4	TGTGCCAGCAGCCAATCGGGGACTTACTTAGCCAAAAACATTCAGTACTTC	CASSQSGTYLAKNIQYF
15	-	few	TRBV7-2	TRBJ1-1	TGTGCCAGCAACCCTATCATAAACATGAACACTGAAGCTTTCTTT	CASNPIINMNTEAFF
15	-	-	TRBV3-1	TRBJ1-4	TGTGCCAGCAGCCAAGGAAGGCAGCCTAATGAAAAACTGTTTTTT	CASSQGRQPNEKLFF
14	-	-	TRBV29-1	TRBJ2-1	TGCAGCGTTGCCGAGGGGTCATCCTACAATGAGCAGTTCTTC	CSVAEGSSYNEQFF
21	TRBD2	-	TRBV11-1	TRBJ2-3	TGTGCCAGCAGCGATACTCACGCGACTAGCGAGGGACTAGCGGGAGTTAATACGCAGTATTTT	CASSDTHATSEGLAGVNTQYF